What follows is one TCR beta chain and its context. Its target is unknown. These data come from a study of OX40 agonist ivuxolimab in advanced cancers. Study information: The dose-escalation cohort had hepatocellular carcinoma, melanoma, renal cell or head and neck cancer.

TCRdb keeps only in-frame clones here, not all; method: immunoSEQ multiplex PCR. The sample has approximately 52,000 clones; roughly 92% are singletons. People who had autoimmune disease history or systemic immunosuppression were excluded. Findings of the study overall: The work left the antigen specificity of expanded peripheral T cells undetermined.

CDR1 and CDR2 (germline): SGDLS, YYNGEE. The CDR3 runs to 15 residues. V dropped 0 bases and J dropped 7 bases, with 15 bases sitting between them. The clonotype originates from an adult with an advanced solid tumor such as melanoma, head and neck, liver or kidney cancer. The V gene is TRBV9, the J gene TRBJ2-3; the D gene is possibly TRBD2 (6 bases). This sample comprised CD4+ or CD8+ T cells sorted from blood, obtained in a trial of the OX40 agonist ivuxolimab. The CDR3 nucleotides are TGTGCCAGCAGCGTAGACTGGGGAGGATTTAATACGCAGTATTTT. This sequence encodes CASSVDWGGFNTQYF.